Following are 2 T cell receptor beta chains from one sample sequenced in a study of identical twins. TCRdb reprocessed the 5' RACE reads via MiXCR and lists one record per CDR3 protein. The sample includes 550,000 to 700,000 distinct CDR3 sequences, 21% of them seen just once. These same data were also listed under a study on T cells expressing NK-cell markers.

Sequenced sample: PBMCs. The receptors were gathered from a woman between 18 and 29 years old in good health.

The sample holds a few counts of this clonotype. The V call is TRBV20-1, the J call TRBJ1-1; the match to TRBD1 covers 8 bases. Germline V gene sequence: CDR1 DFQATT, CDR2 SNEGSKA (reference sequence). V trimming: 1 base; J trimming: 2 bases; junction bases outside the gene matches: 12. The CDR3 runs to 17 residues. CDR3 amino acids: CSARARFPTGANTEAFF. CDR3 sequence (DNA): TGCAGTGCTAGAGCCCGATTCCCGACAGGGGCAAACACTGAAGCTTTCTTT.

This clonotype was observed at least ten times. This chain uses TRBV2 with TRBJ2-3; D is unresolved. This CDR3 contains 14 residues. Trimming left V 4 bases short and J 2 bases short, with 10 bases between. CDR1 is SNHLY, CDR2 FYNNEI, per germline. CDR3 DNA sequence: TGTGCCAGCAGTGGGGTTTTTGCCACAGATACGCAGTATTTT. Translation: CASSGVFATDTQYF.